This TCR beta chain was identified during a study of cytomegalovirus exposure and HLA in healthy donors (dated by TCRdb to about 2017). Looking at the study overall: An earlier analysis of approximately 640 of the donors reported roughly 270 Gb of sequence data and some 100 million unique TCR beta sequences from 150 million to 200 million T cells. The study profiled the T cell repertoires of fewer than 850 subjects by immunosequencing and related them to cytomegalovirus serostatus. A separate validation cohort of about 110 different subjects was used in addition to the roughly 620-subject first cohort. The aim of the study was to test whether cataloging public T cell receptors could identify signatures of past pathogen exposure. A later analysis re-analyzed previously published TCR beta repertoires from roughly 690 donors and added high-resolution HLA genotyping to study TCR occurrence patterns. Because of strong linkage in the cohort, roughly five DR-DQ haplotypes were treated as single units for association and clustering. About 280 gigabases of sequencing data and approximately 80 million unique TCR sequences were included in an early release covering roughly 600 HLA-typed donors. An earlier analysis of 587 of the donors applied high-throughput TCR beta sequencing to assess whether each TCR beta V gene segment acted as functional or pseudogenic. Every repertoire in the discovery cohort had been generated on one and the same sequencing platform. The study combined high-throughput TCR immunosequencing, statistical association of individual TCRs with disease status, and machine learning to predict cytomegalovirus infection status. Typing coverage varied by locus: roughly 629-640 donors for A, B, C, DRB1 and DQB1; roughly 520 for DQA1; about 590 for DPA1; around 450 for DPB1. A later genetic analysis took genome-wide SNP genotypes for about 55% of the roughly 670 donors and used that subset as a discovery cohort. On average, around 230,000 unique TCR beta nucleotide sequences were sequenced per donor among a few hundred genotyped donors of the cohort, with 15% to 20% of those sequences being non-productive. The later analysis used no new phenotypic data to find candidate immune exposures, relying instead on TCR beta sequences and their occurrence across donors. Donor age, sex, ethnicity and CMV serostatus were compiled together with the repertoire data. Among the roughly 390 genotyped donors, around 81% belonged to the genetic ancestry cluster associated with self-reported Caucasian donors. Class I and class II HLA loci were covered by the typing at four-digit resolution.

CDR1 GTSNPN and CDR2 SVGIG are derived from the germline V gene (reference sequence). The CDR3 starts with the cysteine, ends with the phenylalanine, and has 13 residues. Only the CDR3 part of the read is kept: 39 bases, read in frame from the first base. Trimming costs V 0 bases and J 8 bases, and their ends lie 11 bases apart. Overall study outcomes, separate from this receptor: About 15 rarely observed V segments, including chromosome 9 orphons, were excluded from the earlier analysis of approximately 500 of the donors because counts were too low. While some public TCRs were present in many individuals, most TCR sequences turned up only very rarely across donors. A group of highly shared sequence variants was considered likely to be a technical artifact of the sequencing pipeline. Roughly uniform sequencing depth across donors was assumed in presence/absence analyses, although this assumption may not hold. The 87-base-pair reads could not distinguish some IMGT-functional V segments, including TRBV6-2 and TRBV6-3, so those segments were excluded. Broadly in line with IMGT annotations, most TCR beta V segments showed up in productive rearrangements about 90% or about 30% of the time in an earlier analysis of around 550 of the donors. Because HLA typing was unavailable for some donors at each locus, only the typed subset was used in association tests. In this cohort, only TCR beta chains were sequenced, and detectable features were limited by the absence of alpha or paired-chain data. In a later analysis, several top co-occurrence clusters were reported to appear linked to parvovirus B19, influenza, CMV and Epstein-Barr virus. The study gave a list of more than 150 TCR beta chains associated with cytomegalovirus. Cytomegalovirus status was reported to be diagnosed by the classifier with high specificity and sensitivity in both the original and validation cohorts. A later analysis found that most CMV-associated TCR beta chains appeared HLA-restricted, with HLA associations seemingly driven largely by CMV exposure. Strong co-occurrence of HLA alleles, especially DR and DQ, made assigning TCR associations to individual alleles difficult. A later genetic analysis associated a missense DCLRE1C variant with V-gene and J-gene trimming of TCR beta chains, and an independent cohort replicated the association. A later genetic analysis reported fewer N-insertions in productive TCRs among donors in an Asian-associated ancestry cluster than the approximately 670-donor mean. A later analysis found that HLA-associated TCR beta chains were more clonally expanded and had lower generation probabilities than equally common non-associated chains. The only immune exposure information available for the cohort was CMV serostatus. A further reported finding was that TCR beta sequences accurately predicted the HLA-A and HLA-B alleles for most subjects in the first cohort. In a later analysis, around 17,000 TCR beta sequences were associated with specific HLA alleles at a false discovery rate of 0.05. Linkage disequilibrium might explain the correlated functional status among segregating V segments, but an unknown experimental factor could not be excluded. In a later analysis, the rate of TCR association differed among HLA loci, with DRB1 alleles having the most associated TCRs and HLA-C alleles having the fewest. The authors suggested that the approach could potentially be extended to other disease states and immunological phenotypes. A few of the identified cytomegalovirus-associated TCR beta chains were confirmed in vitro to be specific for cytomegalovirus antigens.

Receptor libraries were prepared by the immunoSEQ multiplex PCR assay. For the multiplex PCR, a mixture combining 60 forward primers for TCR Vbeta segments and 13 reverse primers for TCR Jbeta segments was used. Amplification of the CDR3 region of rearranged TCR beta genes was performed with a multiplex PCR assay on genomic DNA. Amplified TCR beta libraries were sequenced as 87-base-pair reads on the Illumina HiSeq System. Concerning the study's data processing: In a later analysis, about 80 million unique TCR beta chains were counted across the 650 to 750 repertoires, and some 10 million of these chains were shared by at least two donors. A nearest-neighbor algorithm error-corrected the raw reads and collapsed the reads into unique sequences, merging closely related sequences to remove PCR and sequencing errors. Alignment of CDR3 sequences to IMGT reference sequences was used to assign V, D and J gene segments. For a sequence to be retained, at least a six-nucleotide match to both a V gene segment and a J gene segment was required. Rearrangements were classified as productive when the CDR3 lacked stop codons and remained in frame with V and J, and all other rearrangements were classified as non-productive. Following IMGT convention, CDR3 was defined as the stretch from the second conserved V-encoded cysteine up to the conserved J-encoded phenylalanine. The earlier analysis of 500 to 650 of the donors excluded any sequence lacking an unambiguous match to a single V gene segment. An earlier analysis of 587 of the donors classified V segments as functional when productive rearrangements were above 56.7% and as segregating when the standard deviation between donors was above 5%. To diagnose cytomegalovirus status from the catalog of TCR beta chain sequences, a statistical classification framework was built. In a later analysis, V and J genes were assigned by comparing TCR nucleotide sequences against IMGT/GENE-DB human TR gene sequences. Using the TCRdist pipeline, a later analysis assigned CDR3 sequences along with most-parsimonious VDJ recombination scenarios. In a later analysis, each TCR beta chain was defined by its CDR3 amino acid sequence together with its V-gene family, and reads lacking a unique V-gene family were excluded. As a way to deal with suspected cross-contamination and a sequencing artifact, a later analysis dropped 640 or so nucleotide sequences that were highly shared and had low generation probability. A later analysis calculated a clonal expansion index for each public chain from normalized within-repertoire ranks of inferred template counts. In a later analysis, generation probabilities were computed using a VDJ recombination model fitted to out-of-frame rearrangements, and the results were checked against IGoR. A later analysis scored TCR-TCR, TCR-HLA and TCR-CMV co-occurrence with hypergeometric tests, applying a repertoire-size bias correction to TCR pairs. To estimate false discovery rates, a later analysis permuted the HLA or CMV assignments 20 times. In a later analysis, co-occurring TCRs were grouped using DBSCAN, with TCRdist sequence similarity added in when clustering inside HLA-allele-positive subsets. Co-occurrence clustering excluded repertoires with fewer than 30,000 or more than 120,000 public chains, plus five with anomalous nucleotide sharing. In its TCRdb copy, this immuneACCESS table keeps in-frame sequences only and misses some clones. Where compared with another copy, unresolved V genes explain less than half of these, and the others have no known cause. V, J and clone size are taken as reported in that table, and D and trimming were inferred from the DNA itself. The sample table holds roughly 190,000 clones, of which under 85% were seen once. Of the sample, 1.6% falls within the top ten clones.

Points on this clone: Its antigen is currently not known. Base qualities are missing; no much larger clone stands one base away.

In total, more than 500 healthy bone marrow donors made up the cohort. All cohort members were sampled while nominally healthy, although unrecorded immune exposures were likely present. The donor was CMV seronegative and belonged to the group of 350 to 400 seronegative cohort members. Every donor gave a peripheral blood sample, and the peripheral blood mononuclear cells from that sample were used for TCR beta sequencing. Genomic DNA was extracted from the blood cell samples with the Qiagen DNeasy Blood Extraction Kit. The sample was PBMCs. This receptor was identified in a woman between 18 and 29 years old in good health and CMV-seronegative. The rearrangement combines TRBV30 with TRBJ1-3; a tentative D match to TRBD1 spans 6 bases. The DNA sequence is TGTGCCTGGAGTGTACGAGGGGGGGACACCATATATTTT. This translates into CAWSVRGGDTIYF.